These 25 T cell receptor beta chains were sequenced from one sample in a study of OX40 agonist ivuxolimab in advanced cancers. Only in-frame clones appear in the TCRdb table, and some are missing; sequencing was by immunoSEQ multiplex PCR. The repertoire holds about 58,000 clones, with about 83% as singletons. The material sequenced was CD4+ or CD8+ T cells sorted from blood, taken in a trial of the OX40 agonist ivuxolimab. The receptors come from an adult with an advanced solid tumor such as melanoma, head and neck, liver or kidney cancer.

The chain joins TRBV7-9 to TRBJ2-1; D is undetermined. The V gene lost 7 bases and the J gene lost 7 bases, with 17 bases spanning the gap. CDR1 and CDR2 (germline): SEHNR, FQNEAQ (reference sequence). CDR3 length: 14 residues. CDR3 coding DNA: TGTGCCAGCAACAATCTACTGGACGGTAATGAGCAGTTCTTC. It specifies CASNNLLDGNEQFF.

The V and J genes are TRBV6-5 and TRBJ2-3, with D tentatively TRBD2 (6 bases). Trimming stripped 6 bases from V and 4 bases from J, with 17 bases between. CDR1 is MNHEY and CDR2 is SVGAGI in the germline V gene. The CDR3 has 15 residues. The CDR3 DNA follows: TGTGCCAGCAGCTCCGGGGGAAGGATCGCAGATACGCAGTATTTT. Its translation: CASSSGGRIADTQYF.

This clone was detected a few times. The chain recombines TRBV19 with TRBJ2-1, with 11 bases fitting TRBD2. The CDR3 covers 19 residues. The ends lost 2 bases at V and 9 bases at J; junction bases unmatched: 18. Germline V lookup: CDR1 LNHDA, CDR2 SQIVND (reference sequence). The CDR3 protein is CASSISSGGRLAGKGEQFF. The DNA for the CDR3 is TGTGCCAGTAGTATATCCTCCGGAGGGAGACTAGCGGGAAAAGGTGAGCAGTTCTTC.

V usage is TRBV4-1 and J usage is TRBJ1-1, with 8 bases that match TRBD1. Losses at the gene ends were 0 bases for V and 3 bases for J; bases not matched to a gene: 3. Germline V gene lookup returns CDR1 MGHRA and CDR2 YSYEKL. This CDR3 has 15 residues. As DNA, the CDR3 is TGCGCCAGCAGCCAAGATGGACAGGGTGACACTGAAGCTTTCTTT. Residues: CASSQDGQGDTEAFF.

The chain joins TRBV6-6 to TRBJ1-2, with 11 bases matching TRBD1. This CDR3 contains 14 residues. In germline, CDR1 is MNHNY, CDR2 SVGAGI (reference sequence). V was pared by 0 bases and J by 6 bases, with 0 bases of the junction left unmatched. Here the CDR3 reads CASSYSGQGDGYTF. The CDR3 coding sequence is TGTGCCAGCAGTTACTCGGGACAGGGGGATGGCTACACCTTC.

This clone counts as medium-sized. The DNA for the CDR3 is TGTGCCAGCAGTCGTGTAGCGGGAGTGGGCAATGAGCAGTTCTTC. It is translated as CASSRVAGVGNEQFF. The gene calls are TRBV27 and TRBJ2-1; 9 bases fit TRBD2. The length of the CDR3 is 15 residues. CDR1 and CDR2 (germline): MNHEY, SMNVEV (reference sequence). With V trimmed by 5 bases and J by 6 bases, 8 bases remained unmatched.

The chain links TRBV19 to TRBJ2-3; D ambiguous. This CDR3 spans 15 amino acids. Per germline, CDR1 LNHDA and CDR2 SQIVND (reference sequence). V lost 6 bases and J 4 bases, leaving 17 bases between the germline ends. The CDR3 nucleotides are TGTGCCAGTAGCACCGACGGTTCGAAAGCAGATACGCAGTATTTT. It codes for CASSTDGSKADTQYF.

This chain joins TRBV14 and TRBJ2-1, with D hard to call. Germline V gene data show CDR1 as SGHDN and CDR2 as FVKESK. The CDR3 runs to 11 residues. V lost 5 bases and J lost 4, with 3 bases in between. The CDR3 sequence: CASSSYNEQFF. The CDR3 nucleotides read TGTGCCAGCAGCTCTTACAATGAGCAGTTCTTC.

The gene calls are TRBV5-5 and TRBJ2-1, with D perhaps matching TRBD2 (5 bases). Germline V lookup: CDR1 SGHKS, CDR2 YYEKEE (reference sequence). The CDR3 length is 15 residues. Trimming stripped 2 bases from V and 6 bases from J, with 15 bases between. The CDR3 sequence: CASSFSGIQTNEQFF. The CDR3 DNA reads TGTGCCAGCAGCTTCTCCGGGATTCAGACCAATGAGCAGTTCTTC.

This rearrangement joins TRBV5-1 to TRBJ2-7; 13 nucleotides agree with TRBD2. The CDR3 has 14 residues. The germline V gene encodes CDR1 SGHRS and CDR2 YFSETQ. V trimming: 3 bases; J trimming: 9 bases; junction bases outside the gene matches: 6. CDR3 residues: CASSWTSGGPGQYF. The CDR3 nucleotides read TGCGCCAGCAGCTGGACTAGCGGGGGACCGGGGCAGTACTTC.

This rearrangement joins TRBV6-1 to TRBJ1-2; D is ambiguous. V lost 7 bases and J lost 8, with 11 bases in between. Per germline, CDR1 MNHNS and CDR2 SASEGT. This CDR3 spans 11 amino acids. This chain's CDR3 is CASTRESGYTF. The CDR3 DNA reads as TGTGCCAGCACCCGAGAGAGCGGCTACACCTTC.

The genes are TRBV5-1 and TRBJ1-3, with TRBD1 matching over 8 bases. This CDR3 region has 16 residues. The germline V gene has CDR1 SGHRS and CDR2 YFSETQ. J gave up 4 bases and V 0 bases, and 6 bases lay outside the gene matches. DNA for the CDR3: TGCGCCAGCAGCTTGGGGGACAGGTTCCAAGGAAACACCATATATTTT. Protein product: CASSLGDRFQGNTIYF.

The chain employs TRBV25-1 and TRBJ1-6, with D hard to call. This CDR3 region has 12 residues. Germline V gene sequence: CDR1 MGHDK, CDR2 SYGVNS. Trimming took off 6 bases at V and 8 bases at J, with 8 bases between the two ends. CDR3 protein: CASSVSHSPLHF. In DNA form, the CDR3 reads TGTGCCAGCAGCGTATCGCATTCACCCCTCCACTTT.

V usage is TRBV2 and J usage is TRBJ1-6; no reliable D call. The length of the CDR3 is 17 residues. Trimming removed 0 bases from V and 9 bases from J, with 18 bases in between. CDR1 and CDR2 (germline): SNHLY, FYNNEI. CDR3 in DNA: TGTGCCAGCAGTGAAGCGAATTGGCCCCTCTTGGGTTCACCCCTCCACTTT. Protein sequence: CASSEANWPLLGSPLHF.

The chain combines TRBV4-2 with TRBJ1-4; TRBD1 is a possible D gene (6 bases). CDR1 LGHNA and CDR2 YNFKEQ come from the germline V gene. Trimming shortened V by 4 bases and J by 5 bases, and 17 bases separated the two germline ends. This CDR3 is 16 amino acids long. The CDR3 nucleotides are TGTGCCAGCAGCCGACCTGGAACAGGGCAAAATGAAAAACTGTTTTTT. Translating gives CASSRPGTGQNEKLFF.

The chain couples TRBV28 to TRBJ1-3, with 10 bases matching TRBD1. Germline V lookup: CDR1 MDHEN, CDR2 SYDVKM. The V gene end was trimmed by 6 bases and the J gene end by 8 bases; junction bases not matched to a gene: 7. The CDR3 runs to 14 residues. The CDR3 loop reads CASSVDRGRYTIYF. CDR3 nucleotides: TGTGCCAGCAGCGTTGACAGGGGGCGTTACACCATATATTTT.

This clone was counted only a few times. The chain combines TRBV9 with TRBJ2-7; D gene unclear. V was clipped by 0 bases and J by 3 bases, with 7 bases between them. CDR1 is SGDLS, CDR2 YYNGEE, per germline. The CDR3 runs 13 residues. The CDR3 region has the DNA TGTGCCAGCAGCGTAGGGGCTAGCTACGAGCAGTACTTC. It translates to CASSVGASYEQYF.

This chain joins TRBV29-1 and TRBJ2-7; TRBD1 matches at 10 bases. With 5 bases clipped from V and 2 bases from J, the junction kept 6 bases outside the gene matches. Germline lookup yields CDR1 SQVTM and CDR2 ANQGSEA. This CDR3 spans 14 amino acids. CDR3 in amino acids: CSVSDRGPTYEQYF. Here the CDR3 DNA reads TGCAGCGTTTCTGACAGGGGGCCAACCTACGAGCAGTACTTC.

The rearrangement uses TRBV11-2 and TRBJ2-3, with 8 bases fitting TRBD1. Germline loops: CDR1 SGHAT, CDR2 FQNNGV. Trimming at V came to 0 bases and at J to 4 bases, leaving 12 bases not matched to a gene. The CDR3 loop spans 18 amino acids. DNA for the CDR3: TGTGCCAGCAGCTTAGATCGTGGGGCAGGGGGCTTCTCAGATACGCAGTATTTT. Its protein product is CASSLDRGAGGFSDTQYF.

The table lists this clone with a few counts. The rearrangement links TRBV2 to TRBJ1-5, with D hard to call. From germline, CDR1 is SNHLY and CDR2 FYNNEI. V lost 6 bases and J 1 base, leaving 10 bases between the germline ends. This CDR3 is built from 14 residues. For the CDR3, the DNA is TGTGCCAGCAGCCGATTTGGCAGCAATCAGCCCCAGCATTTT. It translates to CASSRFGSNQPQHF.

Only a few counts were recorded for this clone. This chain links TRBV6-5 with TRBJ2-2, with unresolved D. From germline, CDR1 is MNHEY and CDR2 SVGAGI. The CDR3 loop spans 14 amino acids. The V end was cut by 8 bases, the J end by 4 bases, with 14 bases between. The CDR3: CASRPGPSTGELFF. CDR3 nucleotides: TGTGCCAGCCGTCCTGGACCGAGCACCGGGGAGCTGTTTTTT.

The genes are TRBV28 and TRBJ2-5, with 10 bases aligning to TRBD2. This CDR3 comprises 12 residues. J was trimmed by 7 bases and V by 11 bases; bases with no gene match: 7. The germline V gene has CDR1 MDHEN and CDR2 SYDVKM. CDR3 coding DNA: TGTGCCGGTAGCGGGAGGAGGTGGACCCAGTACTTC. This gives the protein CAGSGRRWTQYF.

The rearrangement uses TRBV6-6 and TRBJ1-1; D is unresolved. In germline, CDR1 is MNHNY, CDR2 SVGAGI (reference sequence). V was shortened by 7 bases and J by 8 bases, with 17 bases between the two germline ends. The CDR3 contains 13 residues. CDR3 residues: CASTIVPTGEAFF. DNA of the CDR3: TGTGCCAGCACTATCGTACCGACGGGGGAAGCTTTCTTT.

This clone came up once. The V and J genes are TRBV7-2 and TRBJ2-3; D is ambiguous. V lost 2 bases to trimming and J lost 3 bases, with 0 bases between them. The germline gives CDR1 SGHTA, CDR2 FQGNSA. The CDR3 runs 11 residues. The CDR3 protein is CASSLTDTQYF. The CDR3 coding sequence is TGTGCCAGCAGCTTAACAGATACGCAGTATTTT.

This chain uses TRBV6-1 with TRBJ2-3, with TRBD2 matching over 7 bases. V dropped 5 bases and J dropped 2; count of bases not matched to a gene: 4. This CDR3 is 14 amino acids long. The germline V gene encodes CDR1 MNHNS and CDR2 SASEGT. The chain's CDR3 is CASSSSGTTDTQYF. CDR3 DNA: TGTGCCAGCAGTTCTAGCGGTACCACAGATACGCAGTATTTT.